The source of this T cell receptor (beta chain) is a study of neoadjuvant anti-PD-1 for oral cavity cancer. Turning to the study itself: Patients without progression received a fourth nivolumab dose around day 43, then surgical resection on days 50-56.

CDR1 and CDR2 (germline): SGHKS, YYEKEE (reference sequence). The CDR3 is 17 amino acids. V dropped 3 bases and J dropped 6; count of bases not matched to a gene: 15. The protocol was immunoSEQ multiplex PCR, while the TCRdb copy is restricted to in-frame clones and leaves out a portion. Counted here are 60,000 to 75,000 clones, over 70% occurring once; the ten biggest clones make up around 3.7%. Analysis of PBMCs was direct, with no culture step. Comments on this clone: The antigen is undetermined.

Study results and limitations: Non-responders to neoadjuvant nivolumab had significantly more clonal PBMC T cells than responders.

The source was PBMCs, collected before nivolumab (anti-PD-1) treatment. J is TRBJ2-3 and V is TRBV5-5; TRBD1 aligns across 8 bases. The sequence came from a person aged 35 to 85 with oral cavity squamous cell carcinoma. CDR3: CASSSGQGQIYGDTQYF. For the CDR3, the DNA is TGTGCCAGCAGCTCTGGACAGGGCCAAATTTACGGGGATACGCAGTATTTT.